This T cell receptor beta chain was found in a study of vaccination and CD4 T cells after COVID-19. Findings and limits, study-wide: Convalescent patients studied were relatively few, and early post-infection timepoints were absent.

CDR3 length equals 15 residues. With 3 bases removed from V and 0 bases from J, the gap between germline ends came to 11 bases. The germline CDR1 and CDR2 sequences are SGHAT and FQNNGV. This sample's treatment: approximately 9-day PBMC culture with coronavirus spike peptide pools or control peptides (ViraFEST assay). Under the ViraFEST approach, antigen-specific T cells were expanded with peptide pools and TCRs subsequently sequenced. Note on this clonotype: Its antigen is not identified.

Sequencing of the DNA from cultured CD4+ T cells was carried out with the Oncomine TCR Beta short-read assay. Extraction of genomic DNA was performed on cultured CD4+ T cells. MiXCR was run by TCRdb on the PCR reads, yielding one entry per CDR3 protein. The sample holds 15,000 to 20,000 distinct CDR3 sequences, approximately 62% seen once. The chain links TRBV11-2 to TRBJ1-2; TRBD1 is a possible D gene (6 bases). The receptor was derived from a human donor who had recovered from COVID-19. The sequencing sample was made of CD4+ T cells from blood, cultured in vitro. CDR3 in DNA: TGTGCCAGCAGCTTCAGCAGGGGCCCTAACTATGGCTACACCTTC. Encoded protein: CASSFSRGPNYGYTF.